The 26 T cell receptor beta chains reported below all come from one sample, sequenced in a study of blood T cell repertoires in COVID-19 (dated by TCRdb to between 2020 and 2021). Library generation was performed with the immunoSEQ multiplex PCR assay. Held by TCRdb, this immuneACCESS table contains in-frame sequences only and omits some clones. Under half of the omission traces to an unresolved V gene where checked; the cause of the rest is unknown. For this sample the table gives around 270,000 clones, of which 86% were detected only once. About 10% of the sample rests with the top ten. Sequenced material: peripheral blood. Source of these receptors: a man aged 35-49 years who had recovered from COVID-19.

The chain recombines TRBV6-5 with TRBJ1-4; D is ambiguous. The CDR3 covers 15 residues. CDR1 MNHEY and CDR2 SVGAGI come from the germline V gene. Trimming stripped 5 bases from V and 8 bases from J, with 18 bases between. DNA of the CDR3: TGTGCCAGCAGTCCTACCGGGATTCAGAGGGAAAAACTGTTTTTT. Its translation is CASSPTGIQREKLFF.

This rearrangement joins TRBV9 to TRBJ2-3, with 10 bases that match TRBD2. Trimming cost V 4 bases and J 5 bases; bases outside gene matches: 13. Germline CDR1 reads SGDLS; CDR2 reads YYNGEE. This CDR3 has 17 residues. CDR3 nucleotide sequence: TGTGCCAGCAGCCCACAACCGGGACTAGCGCAAGGAGATACGCAGTATTTT. This gives the protein CASSPQPGLAQGDTQYF.

There are a few counts of this clone. This specimen includes other DNA sequences encoding the same CDR3. The V gene is TRBV19, the J gene TRBJ2-7; TRBD1 matches 9 bases. Germline V gene lookup returns CDR1 LNHDA and CDR2 SQIVND (reference sequence). Unmatched junction bases numbered 1, after V lost 3 bases and J lost 1 base. The CDR3 is 14 residues long. CDR3 region: CASSMGQGSYEQYF. For the CDR3, the DNA is TGTGCCAGTAGTATGGGACAGGGTTCCTACGAGCAGTACTTC.

The V call is TRBV10-3, the J call TRBJ2-1, with 7 bases aligning to TRBD2. V was clipped by 0 bases and J by 3 bases; unmatched bases: 8. The CDR3 is 17 residues long. Germline CDR1 ENHRY, CDR2 SYGVKD. As DNA, the CDR3 is TGTGCCATCAGTGAGTCCATTGCTAGCGGAGACTACAATGAGCAGTTCTTC. This sequence encodes CAISESIASGDYNEQFF.

The chain combines TRBV2 with TRBJ2-5, with 10 bases that match TRBD1. CDR3 length: 15 amino acids. V shed 6 bases and J 5 bases; nucleotides not matched to a gene: 9. CDR1 and CDR2 from the germline V gene are SNHLY and FYNNEI. The DNA for the CDR3 is TGTGCCAGCAGCCCGGGACAGGGGTTCACCGAGACCCAGTACTTC. This gives the protein CASSPGQGFTETQYF.

The chain joins TRBV9 to TRBJ1-2; possible D gene TRBD1, 5 bases. Per the germline V gene, CDR1 is SGDLS and CDR2 is YYNGEE. The CDR3 is 14 residues long. Trimming shortened V by 5 bases and J by 8 bases, and 19 bases separated the two germline ends. For the CDR3, the DNA is TGTGCCAGCAGTTTACTCGCAGGGTATTGGGGCTACACCTTC. It specifies CASSLLAGYWGYTF.

The chain combines TRBV7-9 with TRBJ2-5; D unresolved. V dropped 3 bases and J dropped 1 base, with 6 bases sitting between them. There are 13 residues in the CDR3. The V gene's germline CDR1 is SEHNR and CDR2 FQNEAQ (reference sequence). This CDR3 is CASSLSVQETQYF. The CDR3 DNA sequence: TGTGCCAGCAGCTTGAGCGTCCAAGAGACCCAGTACTTC.

This clone has a handful of counts. In DNA form, the CDR3 reads TGCGCCAGCATGAGGGAGTCAGGGGGCTGGCACACTGAAGCTTTCTTT. This translates into CASMRESGGWHTEAFF. The rearrangement links TRBV5-1 to TRBJ1-1; TRBD1 aligns across 8 bases. This CDR3 region has 16 residues. V lost 6 bases, J lost 3 bases, and 13 bases stayed unmatched. Germline values: CDR1 SGHRS, CDR2 YFSETQ.

This chain's CDR3 is CASSSLGTSGTEFF. The DNA for the CDR3 is TGTGCCAGCAGCTCGCTTGGGACTAGCGGGACCGAGTTCTTC. V usage is TRBV7-2 and J usage is TRBJ2-1, with TRBD2 identical over 13 bases. CDR1 and CDR2 (germline): SGHTA, FQGNSA. V shed 4 bases, J shed 14 bases, and the junction held 8 bases outside the gene matches. There are 14 residues in the CDR3.

The chain links TRBV11-2 to TRBJ2-5, with TRBD1 identical over 10 bases. Germline V gene sequence: CDR1 SGHAT, CDR2 FQNNGV. CDR3 length: 15 residues. The junction had 5 bases not matched to a gene; V was cut back by 5 bases and J by 2 bases. CDR3 coding DNA: TGTGCCAGCAGCGCGGGACAGGGGATTCAAGAGACCCAGTACTTC. Translating it yields CASSAGQGIQETQYF. The full variable domain, with the rest looked up from reference TRBV11-2 and TRBJ2-5, is EAGVAQSPRYKIIEKRQSVAFWCNPISGHATLYWYQQILGQGPKLLIQFQNNGVVDDSQLPKDRFSAERLKGVDSTLKIQPAKLEDSAVYLCASSAGQGIQETQYFGPGTRLLVL.

This chain links TRBV5-8 with TRBJ1-5; 9 bases map to TRBD1. The V gene's germline CDR1 is SGHTS and CDR2 YDEGEE. The CDR3 contains 16 residues. The junction had 8 bases not matched to a gene; V was cut back by 0 bases and J by 7 bases. The CDR3 nucleotides are TGTGCCAGCAGCTTGGCCGTGGGACAGGGAGGACAGCCCCAGCATTTT. Amino acid sequence: CASSLAVGQGGQPQHF.

Only a few counts were recorded for this clone. This chain uses TRBV11-2 with TRBJ2-5; D remains unclear. CDR3 size: 13 residues. Per germline, CDR1 SGHAT and CDR2 FQNNGV. The V gene lost 5 bases and the J gene lost 2 bases, with 9 bases spanning the gap. In DNA form, the CDR3 reads TGTGCCAGCAGCGGCTTGGCTCAAGAGACCCAGTACTTC. Protein sequence: CASSGLAQETQYF. Drawing the rest from reference TRBV11-2 and TRBJ2-5, the complete variable domain is EAGVAQSPRYKIIEKRQSVAFWCNPISGHATLYWYQQILGQGPKLLIQFQNNGVVDDSQLPKDRFSAERLKGVDSTLKIQPAKLEDSAVYLCASSGLAQETQYFGPGTRLLVL.

The rearrangement links TRBV5-1 to TRBJ2-1, with D possibly being TRBD1 (6 bases). Germline assignment: CDR1 SGHRS and CDR2 YFSETQ. Trimming removed 3 bases at V and 4 bases at J, with 14 bases between. The CDR3 is made up of 15 amino acids. CDR3 nucleotides: TGCGCCAGCAGCTCATCCGGGACATATTACAATGAGCAGTTCTTC. Protein product: CASSSSGTYYNEQFF.

As DNA, the CDR3 is TGTGCCAGCAGCTTAAGTGACAGGGGAAATTCACCCCTCCACTTT. Residues: CASSLSDRGNSPLHF. The chain joins TRBV7-2 to TRBJ1-6; 8 bases map to TRBD1. The junction had 4 bases not matched to a gene; V was cut back by 2 bases and J by 7 bases. The CDR3 has 15 amino acids. Germline loops: CDR1 SGHTA, CDR2 FQGNSA.

This clone has a single count. The J gene is TRBJ2-7, the V gene TRBV14, with 9 nucleotides matching TRBD2. The CDR3 is made up of 15 amino acids. Germline assignment: CDR1 SGHDN and CDR2 FVKESK. V was pared by 4 bases and J by 5 bases, with 9 bases of the junction left unmatched. CDR3 sequence (DNA): TGTGCCAGCAGCCGCATACTAGCGGGTACCCACGAGCAGTACTTC. This gives the protein CASSRILAGTHEQYF.

The count of this clone is one. V gene TRBV7-9 combines with J gene TRBJ2-3, with 15 bases identical to TRBD2. The CDR3 runs 16 residues. CDR1 is SEHNR and CDR2 is FQNEAQ in the germline V gene (reference sequence). V lost 5 bases, J lost 6 bases, and 6 bases stayed unmatched. The CDR3 loop is CASSGGLAGGPDTQYF. DNA of the CDR3: TGTGCCAGCAGCGGTGGACTAGCGGGAGGGCCGGATACGCAGTATTTT. The full variable domain, completed using reference TRBV7-9 and TRBJ2-3, is DTGVSQNPRHKITKRGQNVTFRCDPISEHNRLYWYRQTLGQGPEFLTYFQNEAQLEKSRLLSDRFSAERPKGSFSTLEIQRTEQGDSAMYLCASSGGLAGGPDTQYFGPGTRLTVL.

J is TRBJ2-2 and V is TRBV7-2; 7 bases are shared with TRBD1. Germline values: CDR1 SGHTA, CDR2 FQGNSA. The CDR3 is made up of 15 amino acids. V was clipped by 5 bases and J by 9 bases; unmatched bases: 12. The chain's CDR3 is CASSTRTGATRELFF. Written as DNA, the CDR3 is TGTGCCAGCAGCACCCGGACAGGCGCGACCAGGGAGCTGTTTTTT.

This clone was seen only once. This sequence joins TRBV9 and TRBJ2-1; D not certain. Germline V gene data show CDR1 as SGDLS and CDR2 as YYNGEE. The CDR3 is 15 amino acids. Trimming removed 0 bases from V and 7 bases from J, with 14 bases in between. DNA for the CDR3: TGTGCCAGCAGCGTAGGAGGAATCGCCGGGAATGAGCAGTTCTTC. Its translation is CASSVGGIAGNEQFF.

This chain connects TRBV5-8 to TRBJ1-2; 7 nucleotides match TRBD1. The CDR3 runs to 13 residues. With 2 bases clipped from V and 3 bases from J, the junction kept 1 base outside the gene matches. Germline CDR1 and CDR2: SGHTS and YDEGEE. The CDR3 region is CASSLTGDYGYTF. The CDR3 DNA sequence: TGTGCCAGCAGCTTAACAGGGGACTATGGCTACACCTTC.

This clone was recorded only once. The chain couples TRBV27 to TRBJ1-2; D is unclear. The germline V gene encodes CDR1 MNHEY and CDR2 SMNVEV (reference sequence). The CDR3 consists of 14 residues. The V end lost 7 bases, the J end lost 8 bases, and 20 bases lay between the germline ends. In DNA, the CDR3 is TGTGCCAGCACACTAAGAATACCTTCTTCCGGCTACACCTTC. This sequence encodes CASTLRIPSSGYTF.

In DNA, the CDR3 is TGTGCCAGCAGTTTTCGATCAGGGGCGACTGAAGCTTTCTTT. It encodes CASSFRSGATEAFF. The chain combines TRBV6-2 or TRBV6-3 with TRBJ1-1, with a tentative D call TRBD1 (6 bases). Germline assignment: CDR1 MNHEY and CDR2 SVGEGT. V was clipped by 4 bases and J by 5 bases, with 14 bases between them. The CDR3 is 14 amino acids.

J is TRBJ2-7 and V is TRBV27; 11 positions agree with TRBD2. Germline CDR1 reads MNHEY; CDR2 reads SMNVEV (reference sequence). J lost 7 bases, V lost 6 bases, and 5 bases had no gene match. The CDR3 length is 13 residues. This CDR3 reads CASSQVAGGEQYF. Here the CDR3 DNA reads TGTGCCAGCAGCCAAGTAGCGGGAGGGGAGCAGTACTTC.

This sequence joins TRBV11-2 and TRBJ2-2, with 8 bases matching TRBD1. Germline V lookup: CDR1 SGHAT, CDR2 FQNNGV. The CDR3 consists of 14 residues. J lost 4 bases, V lost 6 bases, and 4 bases had no gene match. The CDR3 sequence: CASSRDRSTGELFF. CDR3 bases: TGTGCCAGCAGTAGGGACAGGAGCACCGGGGAGCTGTTTTTT.

V usage is TRBV27 and J usage is TRBJ2-7; TRBD1 might be the D (5 bases). The V end was cut by 2 bases, the J end by 0 bases, with 11 bases between. The CDR3 loop spans 15 amino acids. Germline V gene sequence: CDR1 MNHEY, CDR2 SMNVEV (reference sequence). This CDR3 reads CASSLQDKSSYEQYF. The CDR3 nucleotides read TGTGCCAGCAGTTTACAGGACAAAAGCTCCTACGAGCAGTACTTC.

The chain links TRBV7-2 to TRBJ1-1, with D perhaps matching TRBD1 (6 bases). Germline-derived CDR1 and CDR2 are SGHTA and FQGNSA. The CDR3 runs to 15 residues. V lost 4 bases and J 0 bases, leaving 12 bases between the germline ends. The CDR3 spells CASSSTGTLNTEAFF. CDR3 in DNA: TGTGCCAGCAGCTCCACCGGGACATTGAACACTGAAGCTTTCTTT.

This clone was found once. This rearrangement joins TRBV6-4 to TRBJ2-1; 8 nucleotides align to TRBD2. CDR3 length equals 15 residues. V shed 5 bases, J shed 1 base, and the junction held 4 bases outside the gene matches. CDR1 and CDR2 (germline): MRHNA, SNTAGT. The CDR3 DNA reads as TGTGCCAGCAGTCCGGGACTAGGGTCCTACAATGAGCAGTTCTTC. Amino acids: CASSPGLGSYNEQFF.